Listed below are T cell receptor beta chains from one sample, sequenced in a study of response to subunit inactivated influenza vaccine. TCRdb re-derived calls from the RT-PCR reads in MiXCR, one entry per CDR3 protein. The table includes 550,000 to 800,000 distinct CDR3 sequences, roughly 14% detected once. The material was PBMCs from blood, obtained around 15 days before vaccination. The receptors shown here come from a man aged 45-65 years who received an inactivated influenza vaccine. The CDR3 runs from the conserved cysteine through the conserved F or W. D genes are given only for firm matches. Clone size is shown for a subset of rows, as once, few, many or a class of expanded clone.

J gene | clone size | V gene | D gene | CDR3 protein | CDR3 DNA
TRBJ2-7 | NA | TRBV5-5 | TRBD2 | CASSQTTSGSLRQYF | TGTGCCAGCAGCCAAACGACTAGCGGGAGCCTGAGGCAGTACTTC
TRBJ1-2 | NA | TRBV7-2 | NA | CASYSVSVAGYTF | TGTGCCAGCTATAGCGTCAGTGTTGCGGGCTACACCTTC
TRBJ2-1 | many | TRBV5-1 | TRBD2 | CASSLRASGALQIYNEQFF | TGCGCCAGCAGCCTAAGGGCTAGCGGGGCGCTACAAATCTACAATGAGCAGTTCTTC
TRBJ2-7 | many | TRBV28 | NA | CASSPRLVSAYEQYF | TGTGCCAGCAGTCCTCGACTAGTATCTGCCTACGAGCAGTACTTC
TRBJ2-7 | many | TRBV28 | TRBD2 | CASSLTSGRLSYEQYF | TGTGCCAGCAGTTTAACTAGCGGGAGGTTGTCCTACGAGCAGTACTTC
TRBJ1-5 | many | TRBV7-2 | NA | CASSLGQTNQPQHF | TGTGCCAGCAGCTTAGGACAGACCAATCAGCCCCAGCATTTT
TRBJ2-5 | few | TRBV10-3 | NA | CAISDGGETQYF | TGTGCCATAAGCGACGGGGGAGAGACCCAGTACTTC
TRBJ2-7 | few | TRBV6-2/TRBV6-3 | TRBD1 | CASSDPRTGKSYEQYF | TGTGCCAGCAGTGACCCCCGGACAGGGAAATCCTACGAGCAGTACTTC
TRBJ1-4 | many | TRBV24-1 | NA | CATSDGGAATNEKLFF | TGTGCCACCAGTGATGGAGGGGCGGCAACTAATGAAAAACTGTTTTTT
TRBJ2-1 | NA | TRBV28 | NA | CASSFKTTYPYNEQFF | TGTGCCAGCAGTTTTAAAACCACATACCCCTACAATGAGCAGTTCTTC
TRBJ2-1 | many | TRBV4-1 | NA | CASSQKQGFHEQFF | TGCGCCAGCAGCCAAAAACAGGGTTTTCATGAGCAGTTCTTC
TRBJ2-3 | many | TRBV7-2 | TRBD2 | CASSFGLAGGDTQYF | TGTGCCAGCAGCTTTGGCCTAGCGGGCGGAGATACGCAGTATTTT
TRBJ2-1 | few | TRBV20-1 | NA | CSARAEVARRTYNEQFF | TGCAGTGCTAGAGCGGAAGTAGCGCGTAGGACCTACAATGAGCAGTTCTTC
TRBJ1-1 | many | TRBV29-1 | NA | CSVPGGRGQNTEAFF | TGCAGCGTCCCCGGGGGCAGAGGCCAGAACACTGAAGCTTTCTTT
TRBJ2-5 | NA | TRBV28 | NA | CASSLPLSSPGGRETQYF | TGTGCCAGCAGTTTGCCCCTCTCCTCCCCGGGGGGCAGAGAGACCCAGTACTTC
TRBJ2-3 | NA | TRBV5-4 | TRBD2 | CASSLAGGLGDTQYF | TGTGCCAGCAGTTTAGCGGGGGGCCTGGGAGATACGCAGTATTTT
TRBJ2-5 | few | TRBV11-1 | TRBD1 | CASGAGTAQETQYF | TGTGCCAGCGGAGCCGGGACAGCCCAAGAGACCCAGTACTTC
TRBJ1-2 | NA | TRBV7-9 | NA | CASSLVQFGYTF | TGTGCCAGCAGCTTAGTACAGTTTGGCTACACCTTC
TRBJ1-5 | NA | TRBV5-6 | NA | CASSLFTGRANQPQHF | TGTGCCAGCAGCTTGTTTACAGGTCGGGCAAATCAGCCCCAGCATTTT
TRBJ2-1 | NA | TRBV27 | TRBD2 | CASSPPSGLARFDEQFF | TGTGCCAGCAGTCCGCCGTCGGGACTAGCGCGTTTCGATGAGCAGTTCTTC
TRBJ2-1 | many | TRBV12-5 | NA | CASGSARGDKLGLDEQFF | TGTGCTAGTGGTTCTGCGCGAGGGGACAAATTGGGGCTAGATGAGCAGTTCTTC
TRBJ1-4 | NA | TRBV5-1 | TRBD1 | CASSLTAGQGEKLFF | TGCGCCAGCAGCCTGACAGCGGGACAGGGGGAAAAACTGTTTTTT
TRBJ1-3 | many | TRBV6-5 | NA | CASSYEGSSGNTIYF | TGTGCCAGCAGTTACGAGGGGAGCTCTGGAAACACCATATATTTT
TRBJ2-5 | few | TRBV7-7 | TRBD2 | CASGSGRAWQETQYF | TGTGCCAGCGGTAGCGGGAGGGCCTGGCAAGAGACCCAGTACTTC
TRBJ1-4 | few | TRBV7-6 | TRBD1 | CASSLSRTGSSEKLFF | TGTGCCAGCAGCTTATCAAGGACAGGGTCTAGTGAAAAACTGTTTTTT
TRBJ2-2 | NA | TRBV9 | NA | CASSVGDGDTGELFF | TGTGCCAGCAGCGTAGGAGACGGGGACACCGGGGAGCTGTTTTTT
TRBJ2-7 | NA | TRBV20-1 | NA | CSAKDEGWGSYEQYF | TGCAGTGCGAAGGACGAGGGTTGGGGCTCCTACGAGCAGTACTTC
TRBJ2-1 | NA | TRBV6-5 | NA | CASSYLPISYNEQFF | TGTGCCAGCAGTTACCTCCCTATCTCCTACAATGAGCAGTTCTTC
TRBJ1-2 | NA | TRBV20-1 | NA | CSARVWAAVNYGYTF | TGCAGTGCTAGAGTCTGGGCAGCGGTAAACTATGGCTACACCTTC
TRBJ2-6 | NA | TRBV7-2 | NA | CASSLAATSSGANVLTF | TGTGCCAGCAGCTTAGCTGCCACCAGCTCTGGGGCCAACGTCCTGACTTTC
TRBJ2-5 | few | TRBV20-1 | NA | CSARDLSMGSETQYF | TGCAGTGCTAGAGATCTCAGCATGGGGTCAGAGACCCAGTACTTC
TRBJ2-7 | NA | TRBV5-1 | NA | CASSLSPAGSYEQYF | TGCGCCAGCAGCTTGTCCCCAGCTGGCTCCTACGAGCAGTACTTC
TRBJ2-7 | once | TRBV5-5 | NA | CATKPGMTVDLYEQYF | TGTGCCACCAAACCCGGGATGACGGTGGATCTGTACGAGCAGTACTTC
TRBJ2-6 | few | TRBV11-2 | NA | CASSLTQGGGANVLTF | TGTGCCAGCAGCTTAACCCAGGGTGGAGGGGCCAACGTCCTGACTTTC
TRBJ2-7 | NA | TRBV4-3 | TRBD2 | CASSQELTSGSVQYF | TGCGCCAGCAGCCAAGAGTTAACTAGCGGGAGTGTGCAGTACTTC
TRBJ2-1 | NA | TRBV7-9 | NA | CASSRPQGNEQFF | TGTGCCAGCAGCCGCCCGCAGGGCAATGAGCAGTTCTTC
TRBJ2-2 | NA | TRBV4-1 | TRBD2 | CASSHEAGRNTGELFF | TGCGCCAGCAGCCACGAAGCGGGGAGAAACACCGGGGAGCTGTTTTTT
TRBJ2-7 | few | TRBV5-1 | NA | CASSPPRGLAYEQYF | TGCGCCAGCAGCCCCCCCAGGGGCTTAGCCTACGAGCAGTACTTC
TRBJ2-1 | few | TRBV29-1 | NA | CSVLGGLHNEQFF | TGCAGCGTTTTGGGGGGGCTACACAATGAGCAGTTCTTC